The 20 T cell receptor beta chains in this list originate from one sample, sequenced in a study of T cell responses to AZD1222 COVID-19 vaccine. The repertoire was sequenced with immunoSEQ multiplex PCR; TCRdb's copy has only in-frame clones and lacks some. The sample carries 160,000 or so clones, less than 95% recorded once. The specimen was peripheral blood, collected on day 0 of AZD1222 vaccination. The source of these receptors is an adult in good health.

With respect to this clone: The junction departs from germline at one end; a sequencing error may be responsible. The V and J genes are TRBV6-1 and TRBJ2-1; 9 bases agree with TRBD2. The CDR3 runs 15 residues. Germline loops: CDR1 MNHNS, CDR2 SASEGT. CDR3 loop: CASSQAGGPYNEQFF. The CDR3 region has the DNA TGTGCCAGCAGTCAAGCGGGAGGTCCATACAATGAGCAGTTCTTC.

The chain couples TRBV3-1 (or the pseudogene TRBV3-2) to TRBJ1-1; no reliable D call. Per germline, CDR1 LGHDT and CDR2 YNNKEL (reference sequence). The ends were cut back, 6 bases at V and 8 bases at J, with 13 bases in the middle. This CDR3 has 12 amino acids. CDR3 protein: CASSEGGREAFF. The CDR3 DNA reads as TGTGCCAGCAGTGAAGGTGGACGAGAAGCTTTCTTT.

CDR3 amino acids: CASGLVLSQGAYEQYF. Written as DNA, the CDR3 is TGTGCTAGTGGTTTGGTACTGTCCCAGGGGGCCTACGAGCAGTACTTC. This chain links TRBV12-5 with TRBJ2-7, with 7 bases lining up with TRBD1. The CDR3 is 16 residues long. CDR1 and CDR2 from the germline V gene are LGHNT and FRNRAP. Trimming at V came to 0 bases and at J to 2 bases, leaving 7 bases not matched to a gene.

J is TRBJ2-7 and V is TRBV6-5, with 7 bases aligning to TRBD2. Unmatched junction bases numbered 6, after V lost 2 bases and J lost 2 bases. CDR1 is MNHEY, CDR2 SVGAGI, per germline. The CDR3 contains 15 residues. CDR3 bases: TGTGCCAGCAGTTACGGGTGGGGGGGGGCCTACGAGCAGTACTTC. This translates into CASSYGWGGAYEQYF.

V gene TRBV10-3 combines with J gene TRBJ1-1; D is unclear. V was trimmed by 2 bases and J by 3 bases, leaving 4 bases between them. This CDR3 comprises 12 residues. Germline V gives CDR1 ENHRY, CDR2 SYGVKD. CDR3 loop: CAISELYTEAFF. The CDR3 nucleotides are TGTGCCATCAGTGAGCTATACACTGAAGCTTTCTTT.

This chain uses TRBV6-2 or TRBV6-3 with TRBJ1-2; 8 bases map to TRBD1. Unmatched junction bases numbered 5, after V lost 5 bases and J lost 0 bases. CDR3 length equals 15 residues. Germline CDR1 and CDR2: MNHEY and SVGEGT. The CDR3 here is CASSMTGDPNYGYTF. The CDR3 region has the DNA TGTGCCAGCAGTATGACAGGGGATCCTAACTATGGCTACACCTTC.

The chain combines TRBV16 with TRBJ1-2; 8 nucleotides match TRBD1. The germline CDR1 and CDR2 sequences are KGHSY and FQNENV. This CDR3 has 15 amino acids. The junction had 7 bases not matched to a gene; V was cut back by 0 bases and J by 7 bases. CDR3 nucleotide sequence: TGTGCCAGCAGCCAATCGCCCGGGACAGGCGGTGGCTACACCTTC. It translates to CASSQSPGTGGGYTF.

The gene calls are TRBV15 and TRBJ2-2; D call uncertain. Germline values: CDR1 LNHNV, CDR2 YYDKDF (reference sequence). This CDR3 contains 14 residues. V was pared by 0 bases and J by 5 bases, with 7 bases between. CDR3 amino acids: CATSRDIKTGELFF. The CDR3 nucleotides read TGTGCCACCAGCAGAGACATAAAAACCGGGGAGCTGTTTTTT.

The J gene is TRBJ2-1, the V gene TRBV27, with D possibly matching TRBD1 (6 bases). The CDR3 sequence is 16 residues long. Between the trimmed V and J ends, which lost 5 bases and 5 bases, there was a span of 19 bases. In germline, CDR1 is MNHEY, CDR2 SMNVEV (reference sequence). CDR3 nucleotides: TGTGCCAGCAGTCGGAGTCGGACAGAAGAAGACAATGAGCAGTTCTTC. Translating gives CASSRSRTEEDNEQFF.

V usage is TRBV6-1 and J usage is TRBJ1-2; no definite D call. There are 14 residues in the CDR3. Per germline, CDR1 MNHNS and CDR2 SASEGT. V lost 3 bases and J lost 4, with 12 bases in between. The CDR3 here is CASSDRPGGYGYTF. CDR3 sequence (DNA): TGTGCCAGCAGTGATAGGCCGGGCGGCTATGGCTACACCTTC.

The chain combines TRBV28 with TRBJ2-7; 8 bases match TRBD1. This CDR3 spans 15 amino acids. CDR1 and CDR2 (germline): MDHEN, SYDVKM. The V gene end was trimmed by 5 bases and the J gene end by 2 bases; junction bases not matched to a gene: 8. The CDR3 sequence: CASSPTGALPYEQYF. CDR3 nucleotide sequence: TGTGCCAGCAGTCCGACAGGGGCCCTTCCCTACGAGCAGTACTTC. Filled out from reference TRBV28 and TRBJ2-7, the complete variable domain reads DVKVTQSSRYLVKRTGEKVFLECVQDMDHENMFWYRQDPGLGLRLIYFSYDVKMKEKGDIPEGYSVSREKKERFSLILESASTNQTSMYLCASSPTGALPYEQYFGPGTRLTVT.

DNA for the CDR3: TGTGCCAGCAGTTCCACCGGGACACAAGGAAACACCATATATTTT. Its translation: CASSSTGTQGNTIYF. The chain employs TRBV6-1 and TRBJ1-3, with TRBD1 as a possible D gene (6 bases). Germline lookup yields CDR1 MNHNS and CDR2 SASEGT. V was pared by 5 bases and J by 4 bases, with 15 bases between. This CDR3 region has 15 residues.

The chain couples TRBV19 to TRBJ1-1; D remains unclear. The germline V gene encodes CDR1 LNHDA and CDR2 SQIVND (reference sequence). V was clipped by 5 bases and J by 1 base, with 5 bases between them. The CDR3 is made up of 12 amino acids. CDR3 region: CASSGTNTEAFF. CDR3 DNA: TGTGCCAGTAGTGGCACGAACACTGAAGCTTTCTTT.

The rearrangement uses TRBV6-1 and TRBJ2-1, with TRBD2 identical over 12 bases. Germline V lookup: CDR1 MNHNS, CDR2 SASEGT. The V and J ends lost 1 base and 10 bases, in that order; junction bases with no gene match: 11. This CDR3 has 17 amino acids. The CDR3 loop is CASSEVGLAGLRQEQFF. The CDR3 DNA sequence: TGTGCCAGCAGTGAAGTAGGACTAGCGGGACTTCGCCAGGAGCAGTTCTTC.

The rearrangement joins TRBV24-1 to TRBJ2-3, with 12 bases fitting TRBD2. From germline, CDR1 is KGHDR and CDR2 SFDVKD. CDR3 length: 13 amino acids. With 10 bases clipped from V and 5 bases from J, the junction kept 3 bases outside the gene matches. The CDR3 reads CATGTSGRDTQYF. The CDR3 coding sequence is TGTGCCACTGGGACTAGCGGGCGAGATACGCAGTATTTT.

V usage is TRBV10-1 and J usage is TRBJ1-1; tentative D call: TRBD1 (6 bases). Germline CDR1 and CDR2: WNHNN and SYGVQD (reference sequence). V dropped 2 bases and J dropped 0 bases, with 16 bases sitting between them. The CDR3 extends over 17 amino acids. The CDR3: CASSERWGAGVNTEAFF. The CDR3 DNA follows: TGCGCCAGCAGTGAGAGGTGGGGGGCCGGGGTGAACACTGAAGCTTTCTTT.

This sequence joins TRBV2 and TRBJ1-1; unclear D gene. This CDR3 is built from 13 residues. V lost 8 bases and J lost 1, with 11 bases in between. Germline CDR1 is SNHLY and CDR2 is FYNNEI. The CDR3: CASGEGSNTEAFF. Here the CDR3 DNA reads TGTGCCAGCGGGGAGGGCTCGAACACTGAAGCTTTCTTT.

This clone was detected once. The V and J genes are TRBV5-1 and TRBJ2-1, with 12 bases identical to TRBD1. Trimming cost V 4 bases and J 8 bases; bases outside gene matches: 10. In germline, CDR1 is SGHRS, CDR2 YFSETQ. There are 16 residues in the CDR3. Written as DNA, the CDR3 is TGCGCCAGCAGCGTTCTGCCGGGACAGGGGGCATATGAGCAGTTCTTC. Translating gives CASSVLPGQGAYEQFF.

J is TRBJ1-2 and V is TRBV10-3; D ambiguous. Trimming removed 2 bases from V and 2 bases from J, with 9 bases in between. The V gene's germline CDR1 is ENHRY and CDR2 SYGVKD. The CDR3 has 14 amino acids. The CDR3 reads CAISEDAGNYGYTF. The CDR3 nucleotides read TGTGCCATCAGTGAGGACGCGGGGAACTATGGCTACACCTTC.

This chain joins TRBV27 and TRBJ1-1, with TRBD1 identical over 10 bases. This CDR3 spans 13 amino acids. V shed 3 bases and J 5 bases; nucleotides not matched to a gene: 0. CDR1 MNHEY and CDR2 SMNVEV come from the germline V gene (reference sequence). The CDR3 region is CASSLDRGTEAFF. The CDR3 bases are TGTGCCAGCAGTTTGGACAGGGGGACTGAAGCTTTCTTT.